A single sample gave rise to the 20 T cell receptor beta chains below, sequenced in a study of cytomegalovirus exposure and HLA in healthy donors. The PCR ran on 60 Vbeta and 13 Jbeta primers. Sequencing was performed with immunoSEQ multiplex PCR; in TCRdb, only in-frame clones are kept and a portion is missing. Reported are roughly 27,000 clones; the ten largest clones contain approximately 0.69%. Sequences were obtained from PBMCs. These receptors originate from a man aged 25 to 45 in good health and CMV-seronegative.

The rearrangement joins TRBV5-6 to TRBJ2-3, with 9 bases fitting TRBD2. This CDR3 is built from 14 residues. With V trimmed by 2 bases and J by 4 bases, 2 bases remained unmatched. Per germline, CDR1 SGHDT and CDR2 YYEEEE. CDR3: CASSLAGGSDTQYF. CDR3 bases: TGTGCCAGCAGCTTAGCGGGAGGTTCAGATACGCAGTATTTT.

The V call is TRBV6-6, the J call TRBJ2-7, with D maybe TRBD1 (6 bases). CDR1 is MNHNY, CDR2 SVGAGI, per germline (reference sequence). The CDR3 has 15 amino acids. V lost 2 bases to trimming and J lost 2 bases, with 13 bases between them. The CDR3 loop reads CASSYPQGTTYEQYF. The CDR3 region has the DNA TGTGCCAGCAGTTACCCCCAGGGGACGACCTACGAGCAGTACTTC.

The CDR3 protein is CASSPPLPYEQYF. For the CDR3, the DNA is TGTGCCAGCTCACCACCTCTCCCCTACGAGCAGTACTTC. This chain joins TRBV18 and TRBJ2-7; no definite D call. Trimming took 0 bases from V and 2 from J, leaving 5 bases between them. Germline V lookup: CDR1 KGHSH, CDR2 LQKENI. This CDR3 is built from 13 residues.

The chain has TRBV28 and TRBJ1-5, with 9 bases matching TRBD1. The CDR3 extends over 18 amino acids. The ends lost 6 bases at V and 4 bases at J; junction bases unmatched: 16. Germline V gene data show CDR1 as MDHEN and CDR2 as SYDVKM. The CDR3 sequence: CASRLRTLGTGRNQPQHF. DNA for the CDR3: TGTGCCAGCAGACTTAGGACCCTCGGGACAGGGCGAAATCAGCCCCAGCATTTT.

The chain recombines TRBV25-1 with TRBJ1-6, with 9 bases identical to TRBD1. V gave up 8 bases and J gave up 7 bases; unmatched junction bases: 6. CDR1 MGHDK and CDR2 SYGVNS come from the germline V gene. The CDR3 contains 14 residues. CDR3 sequence reads: CASHYGTGNSPLHF. CDR3 bases: TGTGCCAGCCACTATGGGACAGGGAATTCACCCCTCCACTTT.

The chain recombines TRBV5-1 with TRBJ1-1; 7 nucleotides match TRBD1. V gave up 0 bases and J gave up 4 bases; unmatched junction bases: 3. The CDR3 has 14 amino acids. Germline CDR1 SGHRS, CDR2 YFSETQ. Here the CDR3 DNA reads TGCGCCAGCAGCTTGGAAGGGGGCATCACTGAAGCTTTCTTT. Translating gives CASSLEGGITEAFF.

The chain is built from TRBV7-6 and TRBJ2-1; 7 bases agree with TRBD1. J lost 1 base, V lost 2 bases, and 2 bases had no gene match. Per germline, CDR1 SGHVS and CDR2 FNYEAQ. The CDR3 contains 15 residues. In DNA, the CDR3 is TGTGCCAGCAGCTTACGACAGGGATCCTACAATGAGCAGTTCTTC. Translated: CASSLRQGSYNEQFF.

The rearrangement links TRBV5-8 to TRBJ1-2, with unresolved D. V was shortened by 4 bases and J by 0 bases, with 4 bases between the two germline ends. CDR1 and CDR2 (germline): SGHTS, YDEGEE. The CDR3 consists of 12 residues. The CDR3 reads CASSLSNYGYTF. CDR3 nucleotides: TGTGCCAGCAGCCTTTCTAACTATGGCTACACCTTC.

In DNA form, the CDR3 reads TGTGCCAGCAGCTTAAGATGGGGCGAGACGAACACTGAAGCTTTCTTT. It yields the protein CASSLRWGETNTEAFF. The chain is built from TRBV11-2 and TRBJ1-1; D may be TRBD1 (5 bases). Trimming pared 2 bases from V and 1 base from J, leaving 14 bases between. Germline V CDR1 and CDR2: SGHAT, FQNNGV. This CDR3 comprises 16 residues.

The gene calls are TRBV6-6 and TRBJ2-7; 7 nucleotides align to TRBD2. J gave up 7 bases and V 5 bases, and 14 bases lay outside the gene matches. This CDR3 is 15 amino acids long. The germline V gene has CDR1 MNHNY and CDR2 SVGAGI (reference sequence). The CDR3 DNA follows: TGTGCCAGCAGTCTGGGGGAGGGTACACCTATGGAGCAGTACTTC. Translated, it gives CASSLGEGTPMEQYF.

J is TRBJ1-5 and V is TRBV18; 10 nucleotides match TRBD1. The CDR3 is made up of 15 amino acids. V gave up 3 bases and J gave up 5 bases; unmatched junction bases: 4. CDR1 and CDR2 (germline): KGHSH, LQKENI. The CDR3 nucleotides are TGTGCCAGCTCACCCACCGGGACAGGGGATCAGCCCCAGCATTTT. Protein: CASSPTGTGDQPQHF.

This chain connects TRBV5-4 to TRBJ2-3, with TRBD2 matching 12 bases. Trimming at V came to 6 bases and at J to 8 bases, leaving 16 bases not matched to a gene. CDR1 is SGHNT, CDR2 YYREEE, per germline (reference sequence). This CDR3 contains 17 residues. CDR3 in DNA: TGTGCCAGCACCCAAGCGGCTAGCGGGGGGGCGGCTGCTACGCAGTATTTT. Residues: CASTQAASGGAAATQYF.

CDR3 in amino acids: CAWSIPETQYF. CDR3 nucleotides: TGTGCCTGGAGTATCCCTGAGACCCAGTACTTC. The chain couples TRBV30 to TRBJ2-5; D gene uncertain. The length of the CDR3 is 11 residues. Germline V gene lookup returns CDR1 GTSNPN and CDR2 SVGIG (reference sequence). V lost 2 bases and J 5 bases, leaving 6 bases between the germline ends. Full variable domain (missing parts from reference TRBV30 and TRBJ2-5): SQTIHQWPATLVQPVGSPLSLECTVEGTSNPNLYWYRQAAGRGLQLLFYSVGIGQISSEVPQNLSASRPQDRQFILSSKKLLLSDSGFYLCAWSIPETQYFGPGTRLLVL.

V is TRBV20-1 and J is TRBJ2-7; 7 nucleotides align to TRBD2. The junction had 0 bases not matched to a gene; V was cut back by 3 bases and J by 7 bases. Germline CDR1 and CDR2: DFQATT and SNEGSKA (reference sequence). CDR3 length equals 10 residues. This chain's CDR3 is CSASGGEQYF. The CDR3, as DNA: TGCAGTGCTAGCGGGGGGGAGCAGTACTTC.

The V and J genes are TRBV11-2 and TRBJ1-5; possibly TRBD1 for D (6 bases). The CDR3 runs to 18 residues. CDR1 SGHAT and CDR2 FQNNGV come from the germline V gene. V was cut by 5 bases and J by 2 bases, with 22 bases left in between. CDR3: CASSPGGGALGGNQPQHF. Written as DNA, the CDR3 is TGTGCCAGCAGCCCCGGAGGGGGGGCCCTAGGGGGCAATCAGCCCCAGCATTTT.

The chain has TRBV6-5 and TRBJ1-2; perhaps TRBD1 as D (5 bases). The germline V gene has CDR1 MNHEY and CDR2 SVGAGI. CDR3 length equals 13 residues. V was cut by 7 bases and J by 8 bases, with 17 bases left in between. CDR3 in amino acids: CASTPMGGNGYTF. The CDR3 bases are TGTGCCAGCACCCCAATGGGGGGGAACGGCTACACCTTC.

The genes are TRBV28 and TRBJ2-2, with D possibly matching TRBD2 (5 bases). V was pared by 3 bases and J by 6 bases, with 11 bases between. Germline values: CDR1 MDHEN, CDR2 SYDVKM. This CDR3 spans 14 amino acids. In DNA form, the CDR3 reads TGTGCCAGCAGTTTTTCCTCTAGCCCCGGGGAGCTGTTTTTT. Amino acid sequence: CASSFSSSPGELFF.

V is TRBV11-2 and J is TRBJ2-1; TRBD2 aligns across 7 bases. V lost 4 bases to trimming and J lost 9 bases; unmatched junction nucleotides: 6. Per the germline V gene, CDR1 is SGHAT and CDR2 is FQNNGV. The CDR3 length is 13 residues. CDR3 in DNA: TGTGCCAGCAGCTCCAGACTAGCCGGTGAGCAGTTCTTC. Translated, it gives CASSSRLAGEQFF.

The chain employs TRBV7-2 and TRBJ2-7; 7 bases line up with TRBD2. Trimming removed 2 bases from V and 6 bases from J; junction bases left unmatched: 10. The CDR3 is made up of 15 amino acids. Germline CDR1 reads SGHTA; CDR2 reads FQGNSA. CDR3 in amino acids: CASSLQTSSAIEQYF. CDR3 in DNA: TGTGCCAGCAGCTTACAGACTAGCAGTGCTATCGAGCAGTACTTC.

V and J are TRBV20-1 and TRBJ2-5; D might be TRBD2 (5 bases). The V end lost 2 bases, the J end lost 7 bases, and 8 bases lay between the germline ends. CDR1 DFQATT and CDR2 SNEGSKA come from the germline V gene (reference sequence). The CDR3 runs 11 residues. This CDR3 is CSARWAGTQYF. DNA for the CDR3: TGCAGTGCTAGATGGGCGGGGACCCAGTACTTC.